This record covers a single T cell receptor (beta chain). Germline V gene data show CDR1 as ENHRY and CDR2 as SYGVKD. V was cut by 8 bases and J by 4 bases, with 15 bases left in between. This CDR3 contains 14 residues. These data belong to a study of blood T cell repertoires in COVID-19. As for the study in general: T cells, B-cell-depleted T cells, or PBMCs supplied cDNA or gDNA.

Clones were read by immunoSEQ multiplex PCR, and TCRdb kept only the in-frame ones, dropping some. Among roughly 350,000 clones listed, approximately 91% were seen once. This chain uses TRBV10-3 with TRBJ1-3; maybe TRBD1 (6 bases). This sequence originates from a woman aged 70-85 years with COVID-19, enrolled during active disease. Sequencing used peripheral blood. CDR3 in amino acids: CAIAEDSPGNTIYF. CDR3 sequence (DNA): TGTGCCATCGCTGAGGACAGCCCGGGAAACACCATATATTTT.